The T cell receptor (beta chain) described here comes from a study of intratumoral heterogeneity in liver cancer. Study as a whole: Patients were mostly male, median age roughly 57 years.

V was clipped by 3 bases and J by 12 bases, with 9 bases between them. This CDR3 contains 11 residues. Multiple geographically separated regions of the hepatocellular carcinoma nodule were sampled separately. Repertoires were generated with immunoSEQ multiplex PCR, while TCRdb's copy carries only in-frame clones and drops some. The repertoire includes 6,600 or so clones, about 55% of them detected once, and around 13% sits in the top ten. The sample here was tumor tissue, taken before any cancer treatment. The origin of this receptor is a man between 65 and 85 years old with hepatocellular carcinoma. The chain employs TRBV12-3 or TRBV12-4 and TRBJ2-1; D may match TRBD1 or TRBD2 (5 bases each). In nucleotides, the CDR3 is TGTGCCAGCAGTTTGGTGGGGACGCAGTTCTTC. Translation gives CASSLVGTQFF.